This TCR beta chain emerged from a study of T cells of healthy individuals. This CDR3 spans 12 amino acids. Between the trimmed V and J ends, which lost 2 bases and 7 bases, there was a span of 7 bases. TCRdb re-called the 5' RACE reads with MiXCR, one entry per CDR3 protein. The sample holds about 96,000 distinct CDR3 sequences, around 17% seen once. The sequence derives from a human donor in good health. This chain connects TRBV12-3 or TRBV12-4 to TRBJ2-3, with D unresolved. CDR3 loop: CASSLHGNTQYF. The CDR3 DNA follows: TGTGCCAGCAGTTTACACGGTAATACGCAGTATTTT.